The 23 T cell receptor beta chains below all came from one sample that was sequenced in a study of immune evolution from preneoplasia to lung adenocarcinoma. Only in-frame clones appear in the TCRdb table, and some are missing; sequencing was by immunoSEQ multiplex PCR. This table holds approximately 7,400 clones, roughly 78% found once. Specimen: FFPE adjacent normal lung tissue. All receptors derive from a person aged 65-85 years with lung adenocarcinoma.

The table lists this clone with a few counts. This rearrangement joins TRBV7-9 to TRBJ2-5; D not resolved. This CDR3 comprises 12 residues. V lost 4 bases to trimming and J lost 1 base, with 4 bases between them. The germline CDR1 and CDR2 sequences are SEHNR and FQNEAQ (reference sequence). CDR3 sequence reads: CASSSPQETQYF. The CDR3 DNA follows: TGTGCCAGCAGCTCGCCCCAAGAGACCCAGTACTTC.

V usage is TRBV2 and J usage is TRBJ1-1; D call uncertain. This CDR3 contains 13 residues. Germline V gene data show CDR1 as SNHLY and CDR2 as FYNNEI. Trimming took off 4 bases at V and 3 bases at J, with 9 bases between the two ends. The CDR3 here is CASSVEEYTEAFF. The CDR3 bases are TGTGCCAGCAGTGTGGAAGAGTACACTGAAGCTTTCTTT.

The genes are TRBV19 and TRBJ1-5, with 10 bases identical to TRBD1. Germline-derived CDR1 and CDR2 are LNHDA and SQIVND (reference sequence). The CDR3 runs to 15 residues. Trimming removed 9 bases from V and 2 bases from J; junction bases left unmatched: 7. The CDR3 sequence: CASDRGQVGNQPQHF. The CDR3 DNA is TGTGCCAGCGACAGGGGGCAAGTAGGCAATCAGCCCCAGCATTTT.

In this sample, this clone turned up once. The rearrangement joins TRBV2 to TRBJ2-3; maybe TRBD2 (5 bases). The CDR3 has 14 amino acids. From germline, CDR1 is SNHLY and CDR2 FYNNEI. V was pared by 7 bases and J by 2 bases, with 13 bases between. CDR3 loop: CASNRGPPTDTQYF. DNA for the CDR3: TGTGCCAGCAACCGGGGTCCCCCCACAGATACGCAGTATTTT.

This clone was recorded only once. The J gene is TRBJ2-5, the V gene TRBV2, with TRBD1 matching over 8 bases. Germline trimming cut 11 bases from V and 5 bases from J; bases unmatched to any gene: 7. The CDR3 consists of 12 residues. Germline V gene data show CDR1 as SNHLY and CDR2 as FYNNEI. The CDR3 is CAFTGGGETQYF. CDR3 nucleotides: TGTGCCTTTACAGGGGGTGGGGAGACCCAGTACTTC.

The chain has TRBV7-3 and TRBJ1-4; the D is unclear. The CDR3 runs 10 residues. V dropped 5 bases and J dropped 9 bases, with 4 bases sitting between them. Germline-derived CDR1 and CDR2 are SGHTA and FQGTGA. The chain's CDR3 is CASSHKKLFF. DNA for the CDR3: TGTGCCAGCAGCCACAAAAAACTGTTTTTT.

The chain recombines TRBV5-5 with TRBJ2-7; D gene unclear. Germline V gene data show CDR1 as SGHKS and CDR2 as YYEKEE (reference sequence). Trimming took 0 bases from V and 2 from J, leaving 18 bases between them. The CDR3 has 17 amino acids. The CDR3 DNA follows: TGTGCCAGCAGCTTGGCGATCAGTGCAAGTTACCCCTACGAGCAGTACTTC. It translates to CASSLAISASYPYEQYF. The full variable domain, with the rest looked up from reference TRBV5-5 and TRBJ2-7, is DAGVTQSPTHLIKTRGQQVTLRCSPISGHKSVSWYQQVLGQGPQFIFQYYEKEERGRGNFPDRFSARQFPNYSSELNVNALLLGDSALYLCASSLAISASYPYEQYFGPGTRLTVT.

CDR3 DNA sequence: TGTGCCAGCAGTCCTTCGACGGGACAGGACTACGAGCAGTACTTC. Protein sequence: CASSPSTGQDYEQYF. The rearrangement joins TRBV6-1 to TRBJ2-7, with 8 bases identical to TRBD1. V lost 5 bases, J lost 3 bases, and 9 bases stayed unmatched. CDR1 is MNHNS, CDR2 SASEGT, per germline. CDR3 length: 15 residues.

The genes are TRBV5-1 and TRBJ1-4; TRBD1 matches at 7 bases. The CDR3 covers 14 residues. With 4 bases clipped from V and 5 bases from J, the junction kept 5 bases outside the gene matches. The germline V gene has CDR1 SGHRS and CDR2 YFSETQ. The DNA of the CDR3 is TGCGCCAGCAGCCCGGGACAGATCAATGAAAAACTGTTTTTT. It codes for CASSPGQINEKLFF.

This chain links TRBV27 with TRBJ2-5, with 13 bases lining up with TRBD2. With 4 bases clipped from V and 4 bases from J, the junction kept 9 bases outside the gene matches. The CDR3 loop spans 17 amino acids. Germline values: CDR1 MNHEY, CDR2 SMNVEV (reference sequence). In DNA, the CDR3 is TGTGCCAGCAGTTCTGTTTCGGGACTAGCGGGGACAGAGACCCAGTACTTC. It translates to CASSSVSGLAGTETQYF.

The chain recombines TRBV6-1 with TRBJ2-1; D unresolved. Trimming left V 2 bases short and J 13 bases short, with 12 bases between. CDR1 is MNHNS and CDR2 is SASEGT in the germline V gene. The CDR3 is made up of 12 amino acids. The CDR3 region is CASSETVSAQFF. In DNA, the CDR3 is TGTGCCAGCAGTGAAACGGTTTCTGCCCAGTTCTTC.

This chain links TRBV28 with TRBJ1-1; 8 nucleotides line up with TRBD1. This CDR3 has 15 residues. The V and J ends lost 4 bases and 4 bases, in that order; junction bases with no gene match: 8. Germline-derived CDR1 and CDR2 are MDHEN and SYDVKM. The CDR3 bases are TGTGCCAGCAGTTCACTACAGGGGGGGCTCACTGAAGCTTTCTTT. This translates into CASSSLQGGLTEAFF.

The chain employs TRBV5-1 and TRBJ1-2; D is unresolved. V was cut by 1 base and J by 0 bases, with 7 bases left in between. CDR3 size: 14 residues. CDR1 SGHRS and CDR2 YFSETQ come from the germline V gene. CDR3 coding DNA: TGCGCCAGCAGCTTGAGGGCCCCTAACTATGGCTACACCTTC. Translation: CASSLRAPNYGYTF.

The chain carries TRBV29-1 and TRBJ2-3, with D unclear. The CDR3 contains 12 residues. V shed 6 bases and J shed 4 bases, with 11 bases lying between them. Germline V gene lookup returns CDR1 SQVTM and CDR2 ANQGSEA. For the CDR3, the DNA is TGCAGCGTCCTGTCCCGGGCAGATACGCAGTATTTT. It yields the protein CSVLSRADTQYF.

The chain joins TRBV7-9 to TRBJ1-2, with D tentatively TRBD1 (5 bases). Germline values: CDR1 SEHNR, CDR2 FQNEAQ (reference sequence). The V end was cut by 5 bases, the J end by 4 bases, with 17 bases between. This CDR3 spans 15 amino acids. CDR3 DNA sequence: TGTGCCAGCAGCCCGCGGGACGTGTACCCCTATGGCTACACCTTC. It encodes CASSPRDVYPYGYTF.

The genes are TRBV9 and TRBJ2-5; D is possibly TRBD1 or TRBD2 (5 bases each). The CDR3 covers 15 residues. Germline V gene sequence: CDR1 SGDLS, CDR2 YYNGEE. Trimming cost V 8 bases and J 5 bases, with 22 bases left between them. The chain's CDR3 is CASSRDLGFVETQYF. CDR3 sequence (DNA): TGTGCCAGTAGCCGGGACCTAGGGTTTGTGGAGACCCAGTACTTC.

This clone showed up just once. This chain uses TRBV7-2 with TRBJ1-2; 7 bases align to TRBD1. The CDR3 length is 15 residues. V trimming: 5 bases; J trimming: 8 bases; junction bases outside the gene matches: 14. Germline CDR1 reads SGHTA; CDR2 reads FQGNSA. The CDR3 sequence: CASSPPPGQMQGYTF. CDR3 nucleotides: TGTGCCAGCAGCCCACCGCCGGGACAGATGCAGGGCTACACCTTC.

V gene TRBV4-2 combines with J gene TRBJ1-2; 7 bases line up with TRBD1. CDR3 length equals 17 residues. CDR1 LGHNA and CDR2 YNFKEQ come from the germline V gene. The J segment lost 1 base and the V segment lost 4 bases, leaving 12 bases of the junction unmatched. The CDR3 region is CASSPRFGTDHNYGYTF. For the CDR3, the DNA is TGTGCCAGCAGCCCCCGATTTGGGACAGATCATAACTATGGCTACACCTTC.

V and J are TRBV11-3 and TRBJ2-2, with 11 bases matching TRBD2. CDR3 length: 16 amino acids. J was trimmed by 3 bases and V by 4 bases; bases with no gene match: 4. Germline values: CDR1 SGHNT, CDR2 YENEEA. The CDR3 region is CASSSLGLADTGELFF. The CDR3 bases are TGTGCCAGCAGCTCACTGGGACTAGCGGACACCGGGGAGCTGTTTTTT. Variable domain in full (rest from reference TRBV11-3 and TRBJ2-2): EAGVVQSPRYKIIEKKQPVAFWCNPISGHNTLYWYLQNLGQGPELLIRYENEEAVDDSQLPKDRFSAERLKGVDSTLKIQPAELGDSAVYLCASSSLGLADTGELFFGEGSRLTVL.

The chain employs TRBV30 and TRBJ1-1, with D possibly being TRBD1 (6 bases). The germline V gene encodes CDR1 GTSNPN and CDR2 SVGIG (reference sequence). This CDR3 region has 14 residues. V was trimmed by 8 bases and J by 6 bases, leaving 22 bases between them. Here the CDR3 reads CAGKDKGGKPEAFF. The CDR3 nucleotides are TGTGCCGGAAAGGATAAGGGGGGAAAGCCTGAAGCTTTCTTT.

V usage is TRBV30 and J usage is TRBJ1-2; TRBD1 matches 7 bases. Germline-derived CDR1 and CDR2 are GTSNPN and SVGIG (reference sequence). V lost 2 bases and J lost 2; bases outside the gene matches: 2. CDR3 length: 13 residues. CDR3 region: CAWSQQGNYGYTF. The CDR3 coding sequence is TGTGCCTGGAGTCAACAGGGGAACTATGGCTACACCTTC. Full variable domain (rest looked up from reference TRBV30 and TRBJ1-2): SQTIHQWPATLVQPVGSPLSLECTVEGTSNPNLYWYRQAAGRGLQLLFYSVGIGQISSEVPQNLSASRPQDRQFILSSKKLLLSDSGFYLCAWSQQGNYGYTFGSGTRLTVV.

This chain uses TRBV6-1 with TRBJ1-1; 8 bases map to TRBD1. CDR1 is MNHNS, CDR2 SASEGT, per germline. The V segment lost 5 bases and the J segment 6 bases; nucleotides outside the gene matches: 5. The length of the CDR3 is 13 residues. The CDR3 spells CASSFQGASEAFF. CDR3 bases: TGTGCCAGCAGTTTTCAGGGGGCGTCTGAAGCTTTCTTT.

Note on this clone: Its ends do not fully match the called genes, so a read error is possible. The chain couples TRBV14 to TRBJ1-2, with D perhaps matching TRBD1 (6 bases). Germline assignment: CDR1 SGHDN and CDR2 FVKESK. The CDR3 contains 13 residues. The CDR3 spells CASSEQGWGGYTF. CDR3 DNA sequence: TGTGCCAGCAGCGAACAGGGATGGGGTGGCTACACTTTC. The whole variable domain, filled in from reference TRBV14 and TRBJ1-2, reads EAGVTQFPSHSVIEKGQTVTLRCDPISGHDNLYWYRRVMGKEIKFLLHFVKESKQDESGMPNNRFLAERTGGTYSTLKVQPAELEDSGVYFCASSEQGWGGYTFGSGTRLTVV.